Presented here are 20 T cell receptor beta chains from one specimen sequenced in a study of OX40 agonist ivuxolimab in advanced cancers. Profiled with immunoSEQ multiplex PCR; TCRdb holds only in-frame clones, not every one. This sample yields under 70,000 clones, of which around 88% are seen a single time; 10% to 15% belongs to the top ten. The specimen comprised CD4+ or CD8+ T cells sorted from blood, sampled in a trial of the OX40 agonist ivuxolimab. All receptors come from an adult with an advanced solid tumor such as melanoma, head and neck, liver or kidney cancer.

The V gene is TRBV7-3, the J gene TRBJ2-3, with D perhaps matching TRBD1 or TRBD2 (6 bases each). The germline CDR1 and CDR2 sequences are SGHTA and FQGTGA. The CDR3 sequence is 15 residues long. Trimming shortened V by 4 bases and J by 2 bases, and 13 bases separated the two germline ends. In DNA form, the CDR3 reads TGTGCCAGCAGCTCTAGTGGGGGGCCCACAGATACGCAGTATTTT. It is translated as CASSSSGGPTDTQYF.

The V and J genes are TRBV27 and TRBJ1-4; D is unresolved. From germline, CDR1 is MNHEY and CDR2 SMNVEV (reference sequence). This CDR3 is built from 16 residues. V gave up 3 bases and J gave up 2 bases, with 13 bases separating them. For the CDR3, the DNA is TGTGCCAGCAGTTTCCGGGGAAGCGCGACTAATGAAAAACTGTTTTTT. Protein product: CASSFRGSATNEKLFF. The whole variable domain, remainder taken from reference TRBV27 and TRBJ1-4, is EAQVTQNPRYLITVTGKKLTVTCSQNMNHEYMSWYRQDPGLGLRQIYYSMNVEVTDKGDVPEGYKVSRKEKRNFPLILESPSPNQTSLYFCASSFRGSATNEKLFFGSGTQLSVL.

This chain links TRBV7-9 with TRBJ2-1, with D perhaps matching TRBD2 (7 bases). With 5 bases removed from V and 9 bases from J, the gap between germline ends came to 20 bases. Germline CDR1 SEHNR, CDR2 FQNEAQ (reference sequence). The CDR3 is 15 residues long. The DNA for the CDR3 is TGTGCCAGCAGCCCGCGGGTGGGGGGGCGAAGTGAGCAGTTCTTC. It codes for CASSPRVGGRSEQFF.

The CDR3 coding sequence is TGTGCCAGCAGCTCCCTAGCGGGGGAGAAACCAGAGACCCAGTACTTC. Amino acids: CASSSLAGEKPETQYF. The rearrangement uses TRBV7-3 and TRBJ2-5, with 10 bases aligning to TRBD2. This CDR3 has 16 residues. V shed 4 bases, J shed 4 bases, and the junction held 9 bases outside the gene matches. CDR1 is SGHTA, CDR2 FQGTGA, per germline.

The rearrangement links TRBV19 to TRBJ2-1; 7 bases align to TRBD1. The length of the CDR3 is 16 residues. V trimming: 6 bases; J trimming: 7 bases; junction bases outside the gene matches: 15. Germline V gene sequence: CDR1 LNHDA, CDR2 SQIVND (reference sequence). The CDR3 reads CASSPRTGRWRNEQFF. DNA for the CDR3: TGTGCCAGTAGCCCGCGGACAGGACGCTGGAGGAATGAGCAGTTCTTC. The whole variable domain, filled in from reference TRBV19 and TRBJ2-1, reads DGGITQSPKYLFRKEGQNVTLSCEQNLNHDAMYWYRQDPGQGLRLIYYSQIVNDFQKGDIAEGYSVSREKKESFPLTVTSAQKNPTAFYLCASSPRTGRWRNEQFFGPGTRLTVL.

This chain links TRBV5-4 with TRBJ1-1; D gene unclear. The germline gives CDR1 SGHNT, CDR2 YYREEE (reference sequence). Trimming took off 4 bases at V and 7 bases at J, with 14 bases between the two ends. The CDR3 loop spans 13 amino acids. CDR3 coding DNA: TGTGCCAGCAGCGGGAACCGCCATCTTGAAGCTTTCTTT. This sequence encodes CASSGNRHLEAFF. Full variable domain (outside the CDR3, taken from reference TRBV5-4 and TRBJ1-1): ETGVTQSPTHLIKTRGQQVTLRCSSQSGHNTVSWYQQALGQGPQFIFQYYREEENGRGNFPPRFSGLQFPNYSSELNVNALELDDSALYLCASSGNRHLEAFFGQGTRLTVV.

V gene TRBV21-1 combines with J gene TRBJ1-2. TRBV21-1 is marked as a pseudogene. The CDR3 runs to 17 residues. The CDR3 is CASSKALCRASEGGYTF. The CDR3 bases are TGTGCCAGCAGCAAAGCGCTTTGTCGGGCCAGCGAGGGAGGCTACACCTTC.

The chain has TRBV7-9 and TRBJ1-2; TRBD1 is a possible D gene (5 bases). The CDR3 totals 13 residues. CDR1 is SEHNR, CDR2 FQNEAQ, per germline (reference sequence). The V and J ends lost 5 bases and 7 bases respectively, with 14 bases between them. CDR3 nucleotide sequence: TGTGCCAGCAGCATATTCACAGGCGTTGGCTACACCTTC. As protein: CASSIFTGVGYTF. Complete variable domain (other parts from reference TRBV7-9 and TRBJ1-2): DTGVSQNPRHKITKRGQNVTFRCDPISEHNRLYWYRQTLGQGPEFLTYFQNEAQLEKSRLLSDRFSAERPKGSFSTLEIQRTEQGDSAMYLCASSIFTGVGYTFGSGTRLTVV.

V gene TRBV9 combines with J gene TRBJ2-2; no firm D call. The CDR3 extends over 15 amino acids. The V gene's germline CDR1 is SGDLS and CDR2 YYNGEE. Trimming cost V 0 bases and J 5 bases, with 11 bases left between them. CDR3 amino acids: CASSVEGFGTGELFF. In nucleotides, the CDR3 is TGTGCCAGCAGCGTAGAGGGTTTCGGGACCGGGGAGCTGTTTTTT.

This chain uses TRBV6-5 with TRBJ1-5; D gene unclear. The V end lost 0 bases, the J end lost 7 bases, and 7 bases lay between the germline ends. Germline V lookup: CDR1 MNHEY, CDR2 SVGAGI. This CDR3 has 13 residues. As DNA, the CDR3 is TGTGCCAGCAGTTACTCCCTGCAGCAGCCCCAGCATTTT. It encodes CASSYSLQQPQHF.

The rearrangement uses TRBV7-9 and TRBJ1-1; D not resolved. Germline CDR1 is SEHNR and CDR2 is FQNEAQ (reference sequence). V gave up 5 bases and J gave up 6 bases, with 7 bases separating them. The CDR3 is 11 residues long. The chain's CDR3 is CASSAISEAFF. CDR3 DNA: TGTGCCAGCAGCGCGATATCTGAAGCTTTCTTT.

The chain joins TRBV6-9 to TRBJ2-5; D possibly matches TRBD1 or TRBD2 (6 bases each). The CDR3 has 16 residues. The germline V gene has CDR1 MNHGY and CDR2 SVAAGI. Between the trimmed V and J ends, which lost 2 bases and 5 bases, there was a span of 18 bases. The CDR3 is CASSYGDLERGETQYF. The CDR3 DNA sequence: TGTGCCAGCAGTTATGGGGACTTAGAAAGGGGGGAGACCCAGTACTTC.

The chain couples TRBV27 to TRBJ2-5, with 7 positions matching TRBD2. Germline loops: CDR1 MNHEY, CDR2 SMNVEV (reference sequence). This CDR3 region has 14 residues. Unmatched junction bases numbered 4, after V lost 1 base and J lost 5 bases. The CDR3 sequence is CASSLFGEGETQYF. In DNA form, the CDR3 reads TGTGCCAGCAGTTTATTCGGGGAGGGTGAGACCCAGTACTTC.

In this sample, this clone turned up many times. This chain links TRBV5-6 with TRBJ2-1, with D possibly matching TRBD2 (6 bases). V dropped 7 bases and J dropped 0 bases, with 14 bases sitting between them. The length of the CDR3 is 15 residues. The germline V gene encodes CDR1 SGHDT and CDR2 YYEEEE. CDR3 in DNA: TGTGCCAGCCTGACTAGGATCAGCTCCTACAATGAGCAGTTCTTC. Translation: CASLTRISSYNEQFF.

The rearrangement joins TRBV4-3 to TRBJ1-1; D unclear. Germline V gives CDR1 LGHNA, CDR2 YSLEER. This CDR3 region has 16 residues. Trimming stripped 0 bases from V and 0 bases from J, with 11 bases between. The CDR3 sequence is CASSQDYRELNTEAFF. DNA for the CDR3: TGCGCCAGCAGCCAAGATTATCGGGAGTTGAACACTGAAGCTTTCTTT.

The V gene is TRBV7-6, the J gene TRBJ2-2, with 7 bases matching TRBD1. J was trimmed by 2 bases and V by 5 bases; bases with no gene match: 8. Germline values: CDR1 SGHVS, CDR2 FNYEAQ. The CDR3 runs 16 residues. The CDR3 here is CASSPRDSQNTGELFF. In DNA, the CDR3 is TGTGCCAGCAGCCCCCGGGACAGCCAAAACACCGGGGAGCTGTTTTTT. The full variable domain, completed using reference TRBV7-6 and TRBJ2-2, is GAGVSQSPRYKVTKRGQDVALRCDPISGHVSLYWYRQALGQGPEFLTYFNYEAQQDKSGLPNDRFSAERPEGSISTLTIQRTEQRDSAMYRCASSPRDSQNTGELFFGEGSRLTVL.

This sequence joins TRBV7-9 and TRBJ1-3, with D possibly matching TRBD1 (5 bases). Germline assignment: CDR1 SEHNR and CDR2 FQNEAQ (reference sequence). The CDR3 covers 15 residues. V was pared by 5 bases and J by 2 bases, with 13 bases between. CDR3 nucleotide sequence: TGTGCCAGCAGCCCCTCCGGGACGGCTGGAAACACCATATATTTT. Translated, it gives CASSPSGTAGNTIYF.

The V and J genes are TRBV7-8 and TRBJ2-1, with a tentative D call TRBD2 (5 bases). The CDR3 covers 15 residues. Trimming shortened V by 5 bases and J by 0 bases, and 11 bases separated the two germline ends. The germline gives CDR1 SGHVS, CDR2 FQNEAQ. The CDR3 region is CASSTPRASYNEQFF. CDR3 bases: TGTGCCAGCAGCACTCCGAGGGCCTCCTACAATGAGCAGTTCTTC.

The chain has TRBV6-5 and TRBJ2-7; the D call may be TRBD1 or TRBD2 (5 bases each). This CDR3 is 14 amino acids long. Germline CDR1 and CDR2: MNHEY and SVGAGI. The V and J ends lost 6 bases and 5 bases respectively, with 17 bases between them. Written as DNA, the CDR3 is TGTGCCAGCAGCGAGGGCCAGGGCATCGACGAGCAGTACTTC. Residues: CASSEGQGIDEQYF.

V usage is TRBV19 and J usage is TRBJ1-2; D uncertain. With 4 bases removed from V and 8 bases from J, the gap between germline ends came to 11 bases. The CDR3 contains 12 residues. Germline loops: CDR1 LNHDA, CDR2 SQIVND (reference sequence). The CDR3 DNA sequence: TGTGCCAGTAGTACGGATCTGGAAGGCTACACCTTC. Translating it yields CASSTDLEGYTF.